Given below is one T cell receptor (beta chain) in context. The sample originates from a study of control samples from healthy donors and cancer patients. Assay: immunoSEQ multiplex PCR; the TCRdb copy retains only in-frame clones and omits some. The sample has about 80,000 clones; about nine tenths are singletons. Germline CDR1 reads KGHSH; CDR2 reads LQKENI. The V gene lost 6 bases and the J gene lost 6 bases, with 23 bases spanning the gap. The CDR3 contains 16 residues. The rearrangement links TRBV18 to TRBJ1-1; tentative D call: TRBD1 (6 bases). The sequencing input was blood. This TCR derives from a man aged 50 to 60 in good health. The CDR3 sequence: CASSERQALAVSEAFF. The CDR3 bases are TGTGCCAGCTCGGAACGACAGGCTCTAGCGGTCTCTGAAGCTTTCTTT.